This T cell receptor beta chain was found in a study of blood T cells in healthy people across ages. Looking at the study overall: Roughly one uniquely barcoded beta molecule per two T cells was captured.

Study-level findings and limits: Among long-lived donors, naive CD4+ cells were more numerous and diversity higher than in aged donors. Age showed a roughly linear inverse relationship with TCR beta diversity per million T cells.

Sample-barcoded 5' priming and a J-beta primer mix drove a second PCR of about 6 to 12 cycles. TCRdb passed the 5' RACE reads through MiXCR, listing each CDR3 protein once. The sample comprises 650,000 to 800,000 distinct CDR3 sequences, around two fifths of which are singletons, and approximately 20% rests with the top ten. On this clonotype itself: Its antigen is currently unknown.

Each of the donors had roughly 9.1 milliliters of peripheral blood drawn into EDTA-treated Vacutainer tubes. Sequenced input: blood. The receptor was derived from a man in his fifties or sixties in good health.

The CDR3 region is CAWSDTGPDQPQHF. The CDR3, as DNA: TGTGCCTGGAGTGACACAGGTCCGGATCAGCCCCAGCATTTT. The gene calls are TRBV30 and TRBJ1-5, with D possibly TRBD1 on 5 matching bases. The V end was cut by 1 base, the J end by 5 bases, with 12 bases between. The CDR3 length is 14 residues. The germline V gene encodes CDR1 GTSNPN and CDR2 SVGIG (reference sequence). The full variable domain, in which reference TRBV30 and TRBJ1-5 provide the parts outside the CDR3, is SQTIHQWPATLVQPVGSPLSLECTVEGTSNPNLYWYRQAAGRGLQLLFYSVGIGQISSEVPQNLSASRPQDRQFILSSKKLLLSDSGFYLCAWSDTGPDQPQHFGDGTRLSIL.